This passage covers 23 T cell receptor beta chains from one sample sequenced in a study of cytomegalovirus exposure and HLA in healthy donors. Method: immunoSEQ multiplex PCR; TCRdb's copy keeps in-frame clones and lacks some. The sample records under 150,000 clones, around nine tenths being singletons. Material: PBMCs. These receptors were collected from a woman younger than 30 in good health and CMV-seropositive.

This chain links TRBV11-3 with TRBJ2-7; 9 bases are shared with TRBD1. The CDR3 is 15 residues long. Germline CDR1 SGHNT, CDR2 YENEEA. V lost 1 base to trimming and J lost 4 bases; unmatched junction nucleotides: 5. The CDR3 DNA is TGTGCCAGCAGCTTAGTAGGGACAGGGATGTACGAGCAGTACTTC. Amino acids: CASSLVGTGMYEQYF.

This chain links TRBV19 with TRBJ1-2; D is perhaps TRBD1 (5 bases). The germline V and J ends were trimmed by 10 bases and 6 bases, with 15 bases remaining between them. This CDR3 has 12 amino acids. The germline gives CDR1 LNHDA, CDR2 SQIVND (reference sequence). The chain's CDR3 is CANKTVGNGYTF. The CDR3 DNA reads TGTGCCAATAAGACAGTGGGGAATGGCTACACCTTC.

The rearrangement uses TRBV10-3 and TRBJ1-5; 8 bases match TRBD1. CDR3 length: 19 residues. Germline lookup yields CDR1 ENHRY and CDR2 SYGVKD. Unmatched junction bases numbered 13, after V lost 3 bases and J lost 0 bases. CDR3 nucleotide sequence: TGTGCCATCAGTGATCCATTAGGAGGACAGGGCATTAGCAATCAGCCCCAGCATTTT. Its protein is CAISDPLGGQGISNQPQHF.

CDR3 bases: TGTGCCAGCAGTCCTGACAGGGGACCGAATCAGCCCCAGCATTTT. Its translation is CASSPDRGPNQPQHF. The chain has TRBV6-5 and TRBJ1-5; 8 nucleotides match TRBD1. This CDR3 is 15 amino acids long. V gave up 5 bases and J gave up 4 bases; unmatched junction bases: 7. The V gene's germline CDR1 is MNHEY and CDR2 SVGAGI.

The chain employs TRBV7-3 and TRBJ2-7, with D uncertain. V lost 2 bases to trimming and J lost 3 bases, with 8 bases between them. Germline CDR1 is SGHTA and CDR2 is FQGTGA. This CDR3 is built from 13 residues. CDR3 nucleotide sequence: TGTGCCAGCAGCTTAGGGCAGGACTACGAGCAGTACTTC. Protein sequence: CASSLGQDYEQYF.

The chain is built from TRBV27 and TRBJ2-1, with 7 bases identical to TRBD1. The germline V gene encodes CDR1 MNHEY and CDR2 SMNVEV (reference sequence). Trimming removed 5 bases from V and 4 bases from J; junction bases left unmatched: 8. CDR3 length equals 15 residues. The CDR3 spells CASSRGDRKYNEQFF. Here the CDR3 DNA reads TGTGCCAGCAGTCGTGGGGACAGAAAGTACAATGAGCAGTTCTTC.

This clone was found once. The chain has TRBV30 and TRBJ1-3, with unresolved D. The CDR3 runs to 13 residues. From germline, CDR1 is GTSNPN and CDR2 SVGIG (reference sequence). V lost 6 bases, J lost 0 bases, and 9 bases lay in between. This CDR3 reads CACNSISGNTIYF. Written as DNA, the CDR3 is TGTGCCTGTAACAGCATCTCTGGAAACACCATATATTTT.

The sample holds a few counts of this clone. The genes are TRBV11-3 and TRBJ1-2; 7 bases are shared with TRBD1. Germline CDR1 reads SGHNT; CDR2 reads YENEEA. The V and J ends lost 6 bases and 4 bases, in that order; junction bases with no gene match: 2. CDR3 length: 12 amino acids. The CDR3 DNA sequence: TGTGCCAGCAGTCGACAGGGCTATGGCTACACCTTC. Amino acids: CASSRQGYGYTF.

This clone has more than one count but fewer than ten. The chain has TRBV30 and TRBJ1-5; D may be TRBD1 (5 bases). The V and J ends lost 0 bases and 4 bases respectively, with 7 bases between them. CDR1 and CDR2 from the germline V gene are GTSNPN and SVGIG (reference sequence). The CDR3 covers 13 residues. The CDR3 DNA sequence: TGTGCCTGGAGTGTACAGGAGAATCAGCCCCAGCATTTT. This gives the protein CAWSVQENQPQHF. Full variable domain (remainder filled in from reference TRBV30 and TRBJ1-5): SQTIHQWPATLVQPVGSPLSLECTVEGTSNPNLYWYRQAAGRGLQLLFYSVGIGQISSEVPQNLSASRPQDRQFILSSKKLLLSDSGFYLCAWSVQENQPQHFGDGTRLSIL.

The CDR3 nucleotides read TGTGCCAGCAGGGCTGGGGGGTCCTACAATGAGCAGTTCTTC. Protein: CASRAGGSYNEQFF. The chain couples TRBV7-9 to TRBJ2-1, with D perhaps matching TRBD2 (6 bases). V was trimmed by 6 bases and J by 1 base, leaving 10 bases between them. Germline values: CDR1 SEHNR, CDR2 FQNEAQ (reference sequence). The length of the CDR3 is 14 residues.

V usage is TRBV5-6 and J usage is TRBJ1-1, with 9 bases matching TRBD1. The CDR3 covers 17 residues. The V segment lost 1 base and the J segment 4 bases; nucleotides outside the gene matches: 11. Germline V CDR1 and CDR2: SGHDT, YYEEEE. CDR3 in amino acids: CASSLQLFGTGSTEAFF. DNA of the CDR3: TGTGCCAGCAGCTTGCAATTATTCGGGACAGGGAGCACTGAAGCTTTCTTT.

The rearrangement links TRBV6-1 to TRBJ2-7; TRBD1 matches 9 bases. With V trimmed by 6 bases and J by 0 bases, 6 bases remained unmatched. Germline V gene sequence: CDR1 MNHNS, CDR2 SASEGT. This CDR3 contains 15 residues. CDR3: CASRQGASYSYEQYF. As DNA, the CDR3 is TGTGCCAGCAGACAGGGGGCCTCCTACTCCTACGAGCAGTACTTC.

This sequence joins TRBV11-3 and TRBJ2-7, with D unresolved. Germline CDR1 and CDR2: SGHNT and YENEEA. The CDR3 spans 10 residues. Trimming left V 8 bases short and J 3 bases short, with 5 bases between. As DNA, the CDR3 is TGTGCCAGCCCCGGCTACGAGCAGTACTTC. Its translation is CASPGYEQYF. The entire variable domain, with the rest obtained from reference TRBV11-3 and TRBJ2-7, is as follows: EAGVVQSPRYKIIEKKQPVAFWCNPISGHNTLYWYLQNLGQGPELLIRYENEEAVDDSQLPKDRFSAERLKGVDSTLKIQPAELGDSAVYLCASPGYEQYFGPGTRLTVT.

As concerns this clone: The sample holds other DNA sequences that translate to the same CDR3. This chain connects TRBV30 to TRBJ2-7; no clear D. The CDR3 sequence is 14 residues long. V was clipped by 0 bases and J by 3 bases, with 12 bases between them. Germline CDR1 GTSNPN, CDR2 SVGIG (reference sequence). CDR3 in amino acids: CAWSVGGSSYEQYF. Here the CDR3 DNA reads TGTGCCTGGAGTGTAGGTGGATCTAGCTACGAGCAGTACTTC.

The rearrangement links TRBV19 to TRBJ2-1, with D unresolved. The V gene's germline CDR1 is LNHDA and CDR2 SQIVND (reference sequence). This CDR3 is built from 13 residues. V was cut by 2 bases and J by 4 bases, with 6 bases left in between. The CDR3 region is CASSISLYNEQFF. The CDR3 DNA sequence: TGTGCCAGTAGTATAAGCCTGTACAATGAGCAGTTCTTC.

The sample holds one count of this clone. The CDR3: CASSLVAGGITDTQYF. CDR3 DNA sequence: TGTGCCAGCAGCTTAGTAGCGGGGGGGATTACAGATACGCAGTATTTT. The chain recombines TRBV7-6 with TRBJ2-3, with 11 bases lining up with TRBD2. This CDR3 has 16 amino acids. With V trimmed by 1 base and J by 3 bases, 3 bases remained unmatched. Germline-derived CDR1 and CDR2 are SGHVS and FNYEAQ. The full variable domain, completed using reference TRBV7-6 and TRBJ2-3, is GAGVSQSPRYKVTKRGQDVALRCDPISGHVSLYWYRQALGQGPEFLTYFNYEAQQDKSGLPNDRFSAERPEGSISTLTIQRTEQRDSAMYRCASSLVAGGITDTQYFGPGTRLTVL.

As DNA, the CDR3 is TGTGCCAGCAGCTTAGATCAATACGAGCAGTACTTC. Translating it yields CASSLDQYEQYF. The chain has TRBV11-2 and TRBJ2-7; D gene uncertain. Trimming stripped 0 bases from V and 4 bases from J, with 4 bases between. This CDR3 spans 12 amino acids. CDR1 is SGHAT, CDR2 FQNNGV, per germline.

The sample holds one count of this clone. The chain is built from TRBV5-1 and TRBJ2-3, with TRBD1 identical over 7 bases. This CDR3 contains 16 residues. J was trimmed by 0 bases and V by 6 bases; bases with no gene match: 10. Germline V gene lookup returns CDR1 SGHRS and CDR2 YFSETQ. In nucleotides, the CDR3 is TGCGCCAGCACCTCACCGGGACAGCCTAGCACAGATACGCAGTATTTT. It encodes CASTSPGQPSTDTQYF.

This clone was seen just once. This chain uses TRBV10-3 with TRBJ1-2, with TRBD1 matching over 9 bases. This CDR3 is built from 14 residues. Germline lookup yields CDR1 ENHRY and CDR2 SYGVKD. The J segment lost 6 bases and the V segment lost 4 bases, leaving 6 bases of the junction unmatched. CDR3 bases: TGTGCCATCAGTGCGCCGGGACAGGGAAATGGCTACACCTTC. Translation: CAISAPGQGNGYTF.

The DNA of the CDR3 is TGTGCCAGCAGCTTGGCAGGGGGCAACTATGGCTACACCTTC. Translated: CASSLAGGNYGYTF. This rearrangement joins TRBV5-4 to TRBJ1-2, with 8 bases aligning to TRBD1. Germline CDR1 reads SGHNT; CDR2 reads YYREEE (reference sequence). This CDR3 spans 14 amino acids. The trim removed 0 bases at V and 2 bases at J, leaving 0 bases unmatched.

This chain links TRBV5-1 with TRBJ1-5; 10 bases match TRBD1. In germline, CDR1 is SGHRS, CDR2 YFSETQ. This CDR3 region has 15 residues. V lost 4 bases and J lost 7; bases outside the gene matches: 8. The CDR3 DNA reads TGCGCCAGCAGCAGGACAGGGGGGGTAGAACAGCCCCAGCATTTT. Amino acid sequence: CASSRTGGVEQPQHF. Drawing the rest from reference TRBV5-1 and TRBJ1-5, the complete variable domain is KAGVTQTPRYLIKTRGQQVTLSCSPISGHRSVSWYQQTPGQGLQFLFEYFSETQRNKGNFPGRFSGRQFSNSRSEMNVSTLELGDSALYLCASSRTGGVEQPQHFGDGTRLSIL.

The chain couples TRBV29-1 to TRBJ1-2; D is ambiguous. This CDR3 has 12 amino acids. Trimming cost V 3 bases and J 2 bases, with 7 bases left between them. Looked up from germline, CDR1 is SQVTM and CDR2 is ANQGSEA. CDR3 in amino acids: CSVEHKNYGYTF. In DNA form, the CDR3 reads TGCAGCGTTGAGCACAAGAACTATGGCTACACCTTC.

This chain connects TRBV7-8 to TRBJ2-2; 16 bases are a match to TRBD2. The V and J ends lost 3 bases and 7 bases, in that order; junction bases with no gene match: 11. The germline V gene encodes CDR1 SGHVS and CDR2 FQNEAQ. CDR3 size: 19 residues. CDR3 region: CASSLPPGTSGGAGGELFF. CDR3 in DNA: TGTGCCAGCAGCTTGCCTCCCGGGACTAGCGGGGGGGCCGGCGGGGAGCTGTTTTTT.